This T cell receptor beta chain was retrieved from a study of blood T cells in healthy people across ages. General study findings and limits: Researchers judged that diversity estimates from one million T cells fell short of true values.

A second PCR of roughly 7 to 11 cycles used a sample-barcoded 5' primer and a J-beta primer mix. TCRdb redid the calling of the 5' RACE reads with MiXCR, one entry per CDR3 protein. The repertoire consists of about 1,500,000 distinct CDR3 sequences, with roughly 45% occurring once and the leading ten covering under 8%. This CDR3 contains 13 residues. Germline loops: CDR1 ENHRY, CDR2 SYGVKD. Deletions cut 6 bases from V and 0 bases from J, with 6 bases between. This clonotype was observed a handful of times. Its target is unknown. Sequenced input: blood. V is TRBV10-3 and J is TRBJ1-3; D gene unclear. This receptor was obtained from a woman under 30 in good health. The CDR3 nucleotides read TGTGCCATCAGCGACACCTCTGGAAACACCATATATTTT. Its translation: CAISDTSGNTIYF.